The next 11 T cell receptor beta chains were all read from a single sample in a study of spatial heterogeneity in lung cancer. Time point noted: sample taken at primary tumor resection. Frozen PBMC, nontumor lung or tumor provided whole RNA, which was sequenced unsorted. TCRdb re-derived calls from the 5' RACE reads in MiXCR, one entry per CDR3 protein. The table records 70,000 to 90,000 distinct CDR3 sequences, 13% of them present only once. The material sequenced was PBMCs, taken at surgery. The receptors were sampled from a male donor with early-stage non-small cell lung cancer.

This clonotype was detected a few times. J is TRBJ2-3 and V is TRBV20-1, with D hard to call. CDR1 is DFQATT, CDR2 SNEGSKA, per germline (reference sequence). The CDR3 is 13 residues long. Trimming removed 0 bases from V and 2 bases from J, with 6 bases in between. CDR3 DNA sequence: TGCAGTGCTAGAGATCCCTACACAGATACGCAGTATTTT. Protein sequence: CSARDPYTDTQYF.

Ten or more counts support this clonotype. The CDR3 loop is CSVTGGQETQYF. The CDR3 DNA reads TGCAGCGTCACAGGGGGTCAAGAGACCCAGTACTTC. The chain has TRBV29-1 and TRBJ2-5, with 8 bases that match TRBD1. The V and J ends lost 6 bases and 2 bases, in that order; junction bases with no gene match: 2. The CDR3 loop spans 12 amino acids. CDR1 and CDR2 from the germline V gene are SQVTM and ANQGSEA.

There are many counts of this clonotype. CDR3 in DNA: TGTGCCACCAGTGATTTCAATCAGCCCCAGCATTTT. Encoded protein: CATSDFNQPQHF. V is TRBV24-1 and J is TRBJ1-5, with D unclear. There are 12 residues in the CDR3. Trimming shortened V by 1 base and J by 3 bases, and 0 bases separated the two germline ends. CDR1 and CDR2 (germline): KGHDR, SFDVKD.

This clonotype was observed a handful of times. The chain uses TRBV3-1 and TRBJ1-5; the D gene is possibly TRBD1 (5 bases). This CDR3 has 17 amino acids. Germline V gene data show CDR1 as LGHDT and CDR2 as YNNKEL (reference sequence). Trimming stripped 1 base from V and 0 bases from J, with 13 bases between. The DNA of the CDR3 is TGTGCCAGCAGCCAAGGGCACAGGCTGTATAGCAATCAGCCCCAGCATTTT. It specifies CASSQGHRLYSNQPQHF.

This clonotype was observed many times. DNA of the CDR3: TGTGCCACCAGTCCAGCGGGAGCTACAGATACGCAGTATTTT. This encodes CATSPAGATDTQYF. V is TRBV24-1 and J is TRBJ2-3, with TRBD2 identical over 8 bases. The CDR3 consists of 14 residues. Germline CDR1 reads KGHDR; CDR2 reads SFDVKD. V shed 6 bases and J 3 bases; nucleotides not matched to a gene: 4.

The V gene is TRBV6-1, the J gene TRBJ1-1; a possible D gene is TRBD1 (5 bases). V lost 4 bases to trimming and J lost 2 bases, with 20 bases between them. The CDR3 length is 17 residues. Germline-derived CDR1 and CDR2 are MNHNS and SASEGT. CDR3 sequence reads: CASSGGGAPSFNTEAFF. The CDR3 bases are TGTGCCAGCAGTGGCGGCGGGGCGCCGTCATTTAACACTGAAGCTTTCTTT.

This CDR3 reads CASSWDRGTGELFF. In nucleotides, the CDR3 is TGTGCCAGCAGCTGGGATCGCGGCACCGGGGAGCTGTTTTTT. The J gene is TRBJ2-2, the V gene TRBV7-8; D ambiguous. The V and J ends lost 4 bases and 4 bases respectively, with 10 bases between them. Germline V gene lookup returns CDR1 SGHVS and CDR2 FQNEAQ. The CDR3 is made up of 14 amino acids.

This rearrangement joins TRBV5-4 to TRBJ1-1, with a tentative D call TRBD1 (5 bases). The CDR3 spans 15 residues. The germline V and J ends were trimmed by 3 bases and 5 bases, with 17 bases remaining between them. CDR1 and CDR2 from the germline V gene are SGHNT and YYREEE (reference sequence). The CDR3 DNA reads as TGTGCCAGCAGCTCCGCAGGTGGGGGAGCGACTGAAGCTTTCTTT. It encodes CASSSAGGGATEAFF.

This clonotype showed up just a few times. This chain links TRBV2 with TRBJ2-5, with D perhaps matching TRBD1 or TRBD2 (5 bases each). CDR3 length: 14 residues. V lost 4 bases and J 7 bases, leaving 16 bases between the germline ends. Germline lookup yields CDR1 SNHLY and CDR2 FYNNEI. This CDR3 is CASSGGPTAGTQYF. CDR3 in DNA: TGTGCCAGCAGTGGGGGACCCACAGCTGGGACCCAGTACTTC.

The rearrangement joins TRBV29-1 to TRBJ1-3; 8 positions agree with TRBD1. Germline V gene lookup returns CDR1 SQVTM and CDR2 ANQGSEA. V shed 4 bases and J 0 bases; nucleotides not matched to a gene: 11. The CDR3 has 17 amino acids. CDR3 DNA: TGCAGCGTTGTGGGGGGACAGGACCGATTCTCTGGAAACACCATATATTTT. Amino acid sequence: CSVVGGQDRFSGNTIYF.

In this sample, this clonotype turned up a few times. The chain joins TRBV12-3 or TRBV12-4 to TRBJ2-5; D gene unclear. V shed 4 bases and J shed 2 bases, with 5 bases lying between them. This CDR3 has 12 residues. This CDR3 is CASSYEQETQYF. In DNA, the CDR3 is TGTGCCAGCAGTTATGAGCAAGAGACCCAGTACTTC.